This paragraph covers one T cell receptor beta chain sequence. Its antigen is unidentified. Trimming cost V 3 bases and J 6 bases; bases outside gene matches: 8. The CDR3 covers 14 residues. Germline V gene lookup returns CDR1 MGHDK and CDR2 SYGVNS. The data are from a study of cytotoxic CD8 clonotypes in ibrutinib-treated CLL. General study results and limits: The study found public clonotypes uncommon, contracting or stable on treatment.

Libraries were prepared by immunoSEQ multiplex PCR; TCRdb keeps only in-frame clonotypes and omits some of them. This sample yields about 200,000 clones, of which just over 70% are seen a single time; 5.9% belongs to the top ten. The source is a human donor with chronic lymphocytic leukemia. The starting material was PBMCs, obtained after 12 months of ibrutinib treatment. This rearrangement joins TRBV25-1 to TRBJ2-7, with 7 bases lining up with TRBD1. The CDR3 reads CASSENTGVGEQYF. CDR3 DNA: TGTGCCAGCAGTGAGAATACAGGGGTAGGCGAGCAGTACTTC.